Described below is a single TCR beta chain sequence and its context. Its cognate antigen has yet to be identified. No per-base quality is available; no much larger clone lies one base away. Its CDR3 holds 13 amino acids, cysteine through phenylalanine. Just CDR3 DNA is preserved here, 39 bases in frame from base 1. Taken from the germline V gene, the CDR1 and CDR2 loops are SQVTM and ANQGSEA. The V and J ends are trimmed by 3 bases and 5 bases, leaving 10 bases between them. The CDR3 regions of human TCRbeta chains were analyzed by immunosequencing. In the original analysis: TCRs in the repertoires were compared against a reference library of SARS-CoV-2-specific TCRs that had been generated with the MIRA antigen-specificity platform. Breadth meant the fraction of unique TCRs that were SARS-CoV-2-associated, whereas depth meant the fraction of total T cells that were SARS-CoV-2-associated. Using the MIRA data, each spike-specific TCR was assigned both to the spike region to which the TCR was reactive and to a CD4 or CD8 class. Log10-transformed breadth and depth values were compared by one-way ANOVA with Sidak's multiple comparisons tests. This is the immuneACCESS table as TCRdb keeps it, with only in-frame sequences that have V and J called. A part of the clones is gone; compared with another copy, unresolved V genes explain less than half, and the rest is unexplained. V and J calls and clone size are given by that table; D and trimming were obtained from the DNA. The sample profile shows 180,000 or so clones; 85% to 90% of them were found once. Roughly 4% of the sample goes to the ten largest clones.

The time point label of this sample denotes: about 28 days (+/-7) after the second vaccine dose. What this sample's treatment or condition label stands for: meningococcal conjugate vaccine given as trial control. Vaccinee samples came from UK trials COV001 and COV002, including a single-blind randomized controlled phase 2/3 trial of AZD1222 (ChAdOx1 nCoV-19) in healthy adults. Trial participant PBMC samples were collected at day 0 and day 28 after the second dose for TCRbeta chain sequencing. This record belongs to a study of T cell responses to AZD1222 COVID-19 vaccine (dated by TCRdb to about 2021). Regarding the study in general: TCR sequencing covered 233 trial participants: about 210 given two doses of AZD1222 and 26 given two doses of MenACWY control vaccine. Trial participants were enrolled by age into 18-55, 56-69 and 70-plus year subgroups, with 148, 28 and 57 TCR-sequenced participants respectively.

Results the study describes overall, beyond this receptor: Participants were mostly white British, with more females than males. The authors suggested clonal diversity may have been underestimated. Reportedly, almost half of the unique spike-specific TCRs recognized epitopes lying outside the regions that are mutated in the B.1.351 and B.1.1.7 variants. Spike-specific TCR breadth and depth rose significantly after two AZD1222 doses compared with day 0 and with MenACWY recipients. Vaccine-associated CD4 TCRs spanned the whole spike protein, with dominant responses in regions 160-218 and 743-854. Because no samples from the day 14 peak response were available, repertoires could be characterized only after the peak T cell response. The 56-69-year group was small, and its depth increase did not reach significance, likely because of low power. Conclusions about previously exposed vaccinees are limited because only 5 or 6 AZD1222 recipients were SARS-CoV-2 seropositive at baseline.

Sequenced here: peripheral blood, sampled 28 days after the second dose of the MenACWY control vaccine. The V gene is TRBV29-1 and the J gene is TRBJ2-2; possibly the D gene is TRBD2, per 5 matching bases. The receptor was isolated from an adult who received the MenACWY meningococcal vaccine as a control. The CDR3 reads as follows: CSVDRTATGELFF. The nucleotides read TGCAGCGTTGACAGGACTGCTACCGGGGAGCTGTTTTTT.